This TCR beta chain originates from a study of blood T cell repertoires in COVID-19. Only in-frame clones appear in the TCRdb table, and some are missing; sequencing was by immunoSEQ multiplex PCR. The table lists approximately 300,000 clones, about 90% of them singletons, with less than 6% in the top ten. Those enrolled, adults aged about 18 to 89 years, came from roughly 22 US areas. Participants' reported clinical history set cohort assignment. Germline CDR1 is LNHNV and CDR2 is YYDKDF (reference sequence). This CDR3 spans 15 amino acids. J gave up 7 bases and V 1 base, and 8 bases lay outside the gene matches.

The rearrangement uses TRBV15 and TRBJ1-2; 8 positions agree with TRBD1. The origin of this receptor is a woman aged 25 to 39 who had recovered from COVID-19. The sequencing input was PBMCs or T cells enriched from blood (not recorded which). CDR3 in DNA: TGTGCCACCAGCAGAGTAGGTAGAACAGGGGGTGGCTACACCTTC. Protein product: CATSRVGRTGGGYTF.